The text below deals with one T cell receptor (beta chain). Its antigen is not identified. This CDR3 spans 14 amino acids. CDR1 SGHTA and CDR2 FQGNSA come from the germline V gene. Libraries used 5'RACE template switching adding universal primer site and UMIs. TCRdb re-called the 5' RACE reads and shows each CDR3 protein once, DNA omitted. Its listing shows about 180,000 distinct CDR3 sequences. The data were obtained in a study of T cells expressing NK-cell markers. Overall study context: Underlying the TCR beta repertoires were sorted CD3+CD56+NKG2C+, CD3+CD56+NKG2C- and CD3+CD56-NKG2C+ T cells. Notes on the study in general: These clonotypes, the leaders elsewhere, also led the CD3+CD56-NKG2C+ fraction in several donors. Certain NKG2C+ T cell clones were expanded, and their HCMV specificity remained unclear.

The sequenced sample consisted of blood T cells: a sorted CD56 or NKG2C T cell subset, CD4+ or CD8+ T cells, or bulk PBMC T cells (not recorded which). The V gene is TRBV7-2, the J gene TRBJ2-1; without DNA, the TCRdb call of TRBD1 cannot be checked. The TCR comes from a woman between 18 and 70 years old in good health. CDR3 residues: CASSRRGARNEQFF.